The following is a T cell receptor (beta chain) sequence with its context. It was with random hexamers that roughly 0.5 to 1 ug RNA was reverse transcribed. TCR beta CDR3 was amplified by immunoSEQ multiplex PCR. This amplification extended across 54 Vbeta and 13 Jbeta segments. MiXCR, applied by TCRdb to the immunoSEQ multiplex PCR reads, yields one record per CDR3 protein. The table shows about 120,000 distinct CDR3 sequences, with about 93% occurring only once. The data derive from a study of CD8 T cells in Susac syndrome. Trimming left V 1 base short and J 6 bases short, with 16 bases between. CDR1 is LGHDT, CDR2 YNNKEL, per germline (reference sequence). This CDR3 has 16 residues. Sequencing targeted TCR beta in T cells from blood (CD8+ and CD4+).

The TCR sequence derives from a human donor in good health. Sequencing used CD4+ T cells from PBMCs. This rearrangement joins TRBV3-1 to TRBJ2-1; D is unresolved. CDR3: CASSQGFGVFPNEQFF. The CDR3 nucleotides read TGTGCCAGCAGCCAAGGGTTTGGGGTCTTTCCCAATGAGCAGTTCTTC.